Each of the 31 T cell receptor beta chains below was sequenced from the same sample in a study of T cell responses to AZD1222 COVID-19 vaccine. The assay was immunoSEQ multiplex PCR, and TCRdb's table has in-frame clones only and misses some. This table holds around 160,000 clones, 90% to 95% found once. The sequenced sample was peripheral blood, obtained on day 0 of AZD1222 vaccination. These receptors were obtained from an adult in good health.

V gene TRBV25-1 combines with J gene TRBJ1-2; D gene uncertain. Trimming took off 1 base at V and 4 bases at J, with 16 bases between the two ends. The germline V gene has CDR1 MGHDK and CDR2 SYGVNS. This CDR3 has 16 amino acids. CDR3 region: CASSEWGTAPIYGYTF. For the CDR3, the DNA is TGTGCCAGCAGTGAATGGGGAACAGCGCCGATCTATGGCTACACCTTC.

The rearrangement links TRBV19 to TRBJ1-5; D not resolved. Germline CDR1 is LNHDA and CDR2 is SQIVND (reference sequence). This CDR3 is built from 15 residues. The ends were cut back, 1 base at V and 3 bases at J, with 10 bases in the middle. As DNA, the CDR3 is TGTGCCAGTAGTATAGGTCCAGCAAACAATCAGCCCCAGCATTTT. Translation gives CASSIGPANNQPQHF. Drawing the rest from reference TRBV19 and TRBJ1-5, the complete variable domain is DGGITQSPKYLFRKEGQNVTLSCEQNLNHDAMYWYRQDPGQGLRLIYYSQIVNDFQKGDIAEGYSVSREKKESFPLTVTSAQKNPTAFYLCASSIGPANNQPQHFGDGTRLSIL.

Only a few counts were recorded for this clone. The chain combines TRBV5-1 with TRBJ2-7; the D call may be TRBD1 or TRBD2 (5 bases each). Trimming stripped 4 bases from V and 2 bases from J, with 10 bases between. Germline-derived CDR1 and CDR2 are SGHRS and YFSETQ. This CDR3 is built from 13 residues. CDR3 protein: CASSRDPAYEQYF. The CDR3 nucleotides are TGCGCCAGCAGCCGGGACCCAGCCTACGAGCAGTACTTC. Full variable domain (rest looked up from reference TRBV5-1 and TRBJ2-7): KAGVTQTPRYLIKTRGQQVTLSCSPISGHRSVSWYQQTPGQGLQFLFEYFSETQRNKGNFPGRFSGRQFSNSRSEMNVSTLELGDSALYLCASSRDPAYEQYFGPGTRLTVT.

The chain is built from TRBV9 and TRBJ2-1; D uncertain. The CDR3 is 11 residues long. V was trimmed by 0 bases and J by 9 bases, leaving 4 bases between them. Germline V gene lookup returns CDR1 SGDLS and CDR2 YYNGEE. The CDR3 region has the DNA TGTGCCAGCAGCGTAGGTGGTGAGCAGTTCTTC. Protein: CASSVGGEQFF.

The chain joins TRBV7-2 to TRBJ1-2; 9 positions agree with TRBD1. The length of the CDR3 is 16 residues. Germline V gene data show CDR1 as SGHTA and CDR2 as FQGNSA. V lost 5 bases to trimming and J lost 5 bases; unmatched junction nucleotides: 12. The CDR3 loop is CASSADRGDKLYGYTF. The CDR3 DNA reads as TGTGCCAGCAGCGCAGACAGGGGGGATAAGCTATATGGCTACACCTTC.

The DNA for the CDR3 is TGTGCCAGTACGGGCGGGGTTGGCAATCAGCCCCAGCATTTT. It specifies CASTGGVGNQPQHF. This chain connects TRBV19 to TRBJ1-5; D unclear. The CDR3 is 14 amino acids. Per germline, CDR1 LNHDA and CDR2 SQIVND (reference sequence). The ends were cut back, 7 bases at V and 2 bases at J, with 12 bases in the middle.

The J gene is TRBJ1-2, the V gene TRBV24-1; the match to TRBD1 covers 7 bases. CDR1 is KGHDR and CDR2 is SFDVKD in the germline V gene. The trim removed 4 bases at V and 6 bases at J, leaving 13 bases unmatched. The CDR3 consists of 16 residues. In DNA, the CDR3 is TGTGCCACCAGTGACCCTAAAACCGGGACAGCCGATGGCTACACCTTC. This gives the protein CATSDPKTGTADGYTF.

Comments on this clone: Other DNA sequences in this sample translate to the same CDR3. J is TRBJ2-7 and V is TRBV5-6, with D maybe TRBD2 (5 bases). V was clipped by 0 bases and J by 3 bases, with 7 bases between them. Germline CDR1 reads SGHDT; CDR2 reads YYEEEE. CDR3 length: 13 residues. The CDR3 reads CASSLGGGYEQYF. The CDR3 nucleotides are TGTGCCAGCAGCTTGGGTGGAGGCTACGAGCAGTACTTC.

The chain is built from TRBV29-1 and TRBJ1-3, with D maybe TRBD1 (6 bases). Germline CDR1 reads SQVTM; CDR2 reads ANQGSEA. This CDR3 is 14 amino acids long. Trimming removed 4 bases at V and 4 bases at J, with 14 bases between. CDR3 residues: CSVVPQGAGNTIYF. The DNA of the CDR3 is TGCAGCGTTGTACCACAGGGTGCCGGAAACACCATATATTTT.

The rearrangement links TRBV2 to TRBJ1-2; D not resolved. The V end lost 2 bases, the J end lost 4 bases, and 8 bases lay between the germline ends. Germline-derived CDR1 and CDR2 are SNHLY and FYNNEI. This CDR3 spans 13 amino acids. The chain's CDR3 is CASSESMSYGYTF. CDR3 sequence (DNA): TGTGCCAGCAGTGAATCCATGTCCTATGGCTACACCTTC.

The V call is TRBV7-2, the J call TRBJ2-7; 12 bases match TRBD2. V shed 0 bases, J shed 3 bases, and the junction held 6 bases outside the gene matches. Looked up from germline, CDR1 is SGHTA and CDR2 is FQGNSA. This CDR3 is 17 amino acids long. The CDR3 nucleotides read TGTGCCAGCAGCTTAGCGGCTAGCGGGGGGGCCGTCTACGAGCAGTACTTC. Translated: CASSLAASGGAVYEQYF.

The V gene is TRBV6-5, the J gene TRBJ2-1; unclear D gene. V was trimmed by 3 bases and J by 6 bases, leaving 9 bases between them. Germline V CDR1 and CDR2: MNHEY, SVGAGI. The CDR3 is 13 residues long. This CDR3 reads CASSYMGGNEQFF. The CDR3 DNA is TGTGCCAGCAGTTATATGGGTGGCAATGAGCAGTTCTTC.

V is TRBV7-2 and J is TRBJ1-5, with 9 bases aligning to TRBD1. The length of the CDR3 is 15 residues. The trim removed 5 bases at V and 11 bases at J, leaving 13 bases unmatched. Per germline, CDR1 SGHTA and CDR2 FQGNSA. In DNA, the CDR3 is TGTGCCAGCAGCCCTGGACAGGGGAGGCCTGGGGCCCAGCATTTT. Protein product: CASSPGQGRPGAQHF.

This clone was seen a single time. In DNA, the CDR3 is TGTGCCAGTAGTATAGCGGTTAACTATGGCTACACCTTC. Amino acid sequence: CASSIAVNYGYTF. The rearrangement links TRBV19 to TRBJ1-2; D ambiguous. The CDR3 runs 13 residues. Germline V gives CDR1 LNHDA, CDR2 SQIVND (reference sequence). Trimming left V 1 base short and J 1 base short, with 4 bases between.

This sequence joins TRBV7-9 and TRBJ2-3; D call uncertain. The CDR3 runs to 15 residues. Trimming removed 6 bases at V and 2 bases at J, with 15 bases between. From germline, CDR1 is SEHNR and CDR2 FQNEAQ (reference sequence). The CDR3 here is CASRIGSASTDTQYF. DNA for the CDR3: TGTGCCAGCAGAATAGGGTCCGCCTCCACAGATACGCAGTATTTT. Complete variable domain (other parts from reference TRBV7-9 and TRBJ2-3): DTGVSQNPRHKITKRGQNVTFRCDPISEHNRLYWYRQTLGQGPEFLTYFQNEAQLEKSRLLSDRFSAERPKGSFSTLEIQRTEQGDSAMYLCASRIGSASTDTQYFGPGTRLTVL.

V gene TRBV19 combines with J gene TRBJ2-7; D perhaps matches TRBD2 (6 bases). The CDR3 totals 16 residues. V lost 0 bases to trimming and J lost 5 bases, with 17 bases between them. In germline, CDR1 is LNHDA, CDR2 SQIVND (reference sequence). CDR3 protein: CASSIDRRGRDDEQYF. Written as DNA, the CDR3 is TGTGCCAGTAGTATAGATCGGAGGGGCCGGGACGACGAGCAGTACTTC. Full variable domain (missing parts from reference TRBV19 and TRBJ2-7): DGGITQSPKYLFRKEGQNVTLSCEQNLNHDAMYWYRQDPGQGLRLIYYSQIVNDFQKGDIAEGYSVSREKKESFPLTVTSAQKNPTAFYLCASSIDRRGRDDEQYFGPGTRLTVT.

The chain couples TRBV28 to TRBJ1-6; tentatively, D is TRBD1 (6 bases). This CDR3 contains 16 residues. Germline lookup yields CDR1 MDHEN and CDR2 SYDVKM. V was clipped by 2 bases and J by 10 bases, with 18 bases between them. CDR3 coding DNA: TGTGCCAGCAGTTTAAGCATCTTACAGGGCGGGTCACCCCTCCACTTT. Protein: CASSLSILQGGSPLHF.

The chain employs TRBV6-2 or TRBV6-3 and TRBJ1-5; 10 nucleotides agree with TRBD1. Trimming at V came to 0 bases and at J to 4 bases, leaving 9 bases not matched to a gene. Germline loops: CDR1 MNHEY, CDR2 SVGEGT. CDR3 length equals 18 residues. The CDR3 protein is CASSYSMKDRGKNQPQHF. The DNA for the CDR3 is TGTGCCAGCAGTTACTCTATGAAGGACAGGGGGAAGAATCAGCCCCAGCATTTT.

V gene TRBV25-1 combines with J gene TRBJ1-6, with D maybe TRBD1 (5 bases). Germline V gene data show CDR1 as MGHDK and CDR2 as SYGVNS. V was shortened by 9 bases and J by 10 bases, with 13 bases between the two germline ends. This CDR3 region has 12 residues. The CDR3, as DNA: TGTGCCAGGCGACAGAGGGGCTCACCCCTCCACTTT. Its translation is CARRQRGSPLHF. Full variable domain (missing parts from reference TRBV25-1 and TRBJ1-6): EADIYQTPRYLVIGTGKKITLECSQTMGHDKMYWYQQDPGMELHLIHYSYGVNSTEKGDLSSESTVSRIRTEHFPLTLESARPSHTSQYLCARRQRGSPLHFGNGTRLTVT.

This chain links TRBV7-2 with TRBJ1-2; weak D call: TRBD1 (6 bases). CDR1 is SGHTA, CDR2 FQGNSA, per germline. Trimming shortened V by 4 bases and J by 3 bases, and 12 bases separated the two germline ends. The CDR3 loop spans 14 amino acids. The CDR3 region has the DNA TGTGCCAGCAGCTCACAGGGCCCCCACTATGGCTACACCTTC. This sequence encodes CASSSQGPHYGYTF.

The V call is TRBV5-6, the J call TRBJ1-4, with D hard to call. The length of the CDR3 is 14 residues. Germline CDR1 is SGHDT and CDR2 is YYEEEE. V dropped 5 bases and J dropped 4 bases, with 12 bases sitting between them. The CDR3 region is CASSWNRGNEKLFF. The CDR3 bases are TGTGCCAGCAGTTGGAACCGGGGTAATGAAAAACTGTTTTTT.

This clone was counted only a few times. The CDR3 sequence is CASSLYSRGSPLHF. CDR3 DNA: TGTGCCAGCAGCTTATACAGTCGTGGTTCACCCCTCCACTTT. V is TRBV11-3 and J is TRBJ1-6; D remains ambiguous. CDR1 SGHNT and CDR2 YENEEA come from the germline V gene. V was pared by 2 bases and J by 9 bases, with 11 bases between. The CDR3 is 14 amino acids.

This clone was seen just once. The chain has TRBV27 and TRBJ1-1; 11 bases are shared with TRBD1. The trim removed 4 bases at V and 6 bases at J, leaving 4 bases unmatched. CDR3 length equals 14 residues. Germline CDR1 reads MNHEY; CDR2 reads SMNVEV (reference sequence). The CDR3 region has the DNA TGTGCCAGCAGTTGGACAGGGGGCATCGCTGAAGCTTTCTTT. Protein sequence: CASSWTGGIAEAFF.

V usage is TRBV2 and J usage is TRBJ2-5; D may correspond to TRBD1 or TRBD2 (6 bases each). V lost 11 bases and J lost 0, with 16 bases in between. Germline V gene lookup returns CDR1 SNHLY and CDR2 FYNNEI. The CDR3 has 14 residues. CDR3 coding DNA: TGTGCCGGGGGCTGGGCGGGACACCAAGAGACCCAGTACTTC. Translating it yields CAGGWAGHQETQYF.

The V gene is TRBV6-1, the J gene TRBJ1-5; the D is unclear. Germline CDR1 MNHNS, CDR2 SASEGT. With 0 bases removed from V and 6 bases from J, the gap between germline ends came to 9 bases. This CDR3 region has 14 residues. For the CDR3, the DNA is TGTGCCAGCAGTGAAGCGTTCCAGAGTCAGCCCCAGCATTTT. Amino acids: CASSEAFQSQPQHF.

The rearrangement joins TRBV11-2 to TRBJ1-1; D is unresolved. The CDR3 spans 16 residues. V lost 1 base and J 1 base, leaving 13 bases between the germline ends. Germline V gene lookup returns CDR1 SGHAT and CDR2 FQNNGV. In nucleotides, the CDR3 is TGTGCCAGCAGCTTAGTTCTGGCAGGCAGGAACACTGAAGCTTTCTTT. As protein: CASSLVLAGRNTEAFF.

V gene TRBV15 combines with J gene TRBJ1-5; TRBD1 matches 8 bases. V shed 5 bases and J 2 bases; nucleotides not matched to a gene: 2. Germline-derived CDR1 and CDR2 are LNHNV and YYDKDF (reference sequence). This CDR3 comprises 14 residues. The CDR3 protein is CATSQTGGNQPQHF. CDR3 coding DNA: TGTGCCACCAGCCAGACAGGGGGCAATCAGCCCCAGCATTTT.

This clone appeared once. The CDR3, as DNA: TGTGCCAGCAGCTTGGGGAGGGAGACCCAGTACTTC. Protein sequence: CASSLGRETQYF. The chain combines TRBV5-4 with TRBJ2-5, with a tentative D call TRBD2 (5 bases). CDR1 SGHNT and CDR2 YYREEE come from the germline V gene (reference sequence). V shed 0 bases and J shed 5 bases, with 5 bases lying between them. This CDR3 contains 12 residues.

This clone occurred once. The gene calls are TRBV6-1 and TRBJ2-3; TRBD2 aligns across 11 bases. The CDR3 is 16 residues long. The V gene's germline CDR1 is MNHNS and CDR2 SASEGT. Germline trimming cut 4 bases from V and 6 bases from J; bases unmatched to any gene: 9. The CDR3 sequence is CASSGLAGGRVDTQYF. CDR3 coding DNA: TGTGCCAGCAGTGGTCTAGCGGGGGGTCGGGTGGATACGCAGTATTTT.

CDR3 loop: CASSVAGGNYGYTF. In DNA, the CDR3 is TGCGCCAGCAGTGTGGCAGGGGGGAACTATGGCTACACCTTC. V gene TRBV10-2 combines with J gene TRBJ1-2; TRBD1 aligns across 7 bases. Germline V gene lookup returns CDR1 WSHSY and CDR2 SAAADI. J was trimmed by 2 bases and V by 4 bases; bases with no gene match: 4. The CDR3 totals 14 residues.

The CDR3 DNA reads TGTGCCAGCAGTCGGACAGAGAAAGCTTTCTTT. Translation gives CASSRTEKAFF. J is TRBJ1-1 and V is TRBV6-6; a possible D gene is TRBD1 (6 bases). Germline assignment: CDR1 MNHNY and CDR2 SVGAGI (reference sequence). The CDR3 runs to 11 residues. With 5 bases removed from V and 9 bases from J, the gap between germline ends came to 10 bases.